This TCR beta chain derives from a study of prognosis after radiotherapy for stage I lung cancer listed by TCRdb under 2021. Concerning the study at large: Between April 2018 and January 2019, around 19 stage I NSCLC patients were enrolled in Nanjing, China. Around 14 patients presented with newly diagnosed primary stage I lung tumors, and five carried oligometastatic NSCLC following surgical resection of the primary tumor. All patients were considered medically inoperable, owing to comorbidities in 11 to 13 and refusal of surgery in several. The cohort included 13 men and roughly six women, with a median age of about 79 years and a range of roughly 53 to 85 years. Squamous cell carcinoma histology was identified in more than five patients, and adenocarcinoma histology was identified in fewer than 15 patients. SBRT was delivered in 3 to 5 fractions with a biologically effective dose of at least 100 Gy, and image-guided IMRT or VMAT was used for delivery. Concurrent therapy was not administered to any patient alongside SBRT. Distant metastases were developed by four of the 19 patients after SBRT, at a median of roughly 7 months, whereas no significant progression was observed in the other 15 patients. The study profiled peripheral blood TCR beta repertoires from stage I NSCLC patients before and after stereotactic body radiotherapy and related them to distant failure. For each of the approximately 19 patients, one blood sample was taken before SBRT and one after, so the study sequenced approximately 38 samples in total. Overall results and qualifications from the work: Whether the expanded TCR clones were tumor-specific was not determined. All reported P values were unadjusted for multiple comparisons. Unique TCR clone counts fell after SBRT (median 10,088 before versus several thousand after; Wilcoxon paired P=0.011). Post-SBRT Shannon entropy and its change from baseline were lower in patients who developed distant metastases; baseline Shannon entropy was not associated with metastases. Limitations of the study included a small cohort and short follow-up, and the study findings need independent validation. TRBV and TRBJ usage frequencies reportedly differed by metastasis status, in two V genes at baseline and in several V and two J genes after SBRT.

Two rounds of multiplex PCR were performed to amplify the TCR beta CDR3 region from genomic DNA. The first PCR round used primers specific to each TRBV and TRBJ gene, and the primer sequences were filed in Chinese patent CN105087789A. Universal primers were used in the second PCR round. The Roche High Pure PCR Template Preparation Kit was used to extract genomic DNA from the frozen PBMCs. Paired-end sequencing with 151 bp reads was performed on the libraries using an Illumina HiSeq 3000. As for the authors' bioinformatics: CutAdapt was used to discard raw reads that did not contain the multiplex PCR primer sequences. PEAR was used to merge high-quality paired reads into contigs. By alignment to reference sequences, MiXCR assigned TRB V, D and J gene segments to each contig. CDR3 sequences were clustered by base quality and sequence similarity to remove sequencing errors. Shannon entropy, normalized by the natural log of the productive TCR sequence number, served as the measure of diversity. To get clonality, Shannon entropy was divided by the natural log of the number of unique clonotypes, and that result was subtracted from one. Using the Youden index from ROC curves, the researchers picked the repertoire-metric cut-offs for progression-free survival, and all analyses were carried out in R 3.5.3. TCRdb reprocessing: public reads trimmed at Q25 with fastp, clones called with MiXCR, in-frame beta chains kept. Every entry covers one CDR3 protein and lists the most common genes and DNA from its rows. TCRdb, rather than the study authors, made the V and J calls. This sample gives about 59,000 distinct CDR3 sequences in total; roughly 29% of them show up just once. The ten largest clones take up 6% to 9% of the sample.

From the cysteine through the phenylalanine, the CDR3 covers 17 amino acids. The kept DNA is CDR3 alone, 51 bases in frame from the first base. For CDR1 and CDR2, the germline V gene lists MGHRA and YSYEKL. All patients had node-negative disease on CT and PET/CT, and none had a history of other malignancies or prior chemotherapy or radiotherapy. At each of two time points, around 6 milliliters of peripheral venous blood were collected into EDTA tubes. PBMCs were isolated by Ficoll-Paque Plus density-gradient centrifugation. Right after collection, samples were kept at -80 degrees C until analysis. This clonotype appeared once. Its antigen target is currently unknown. A junction boundary mismatches the germline segment, possibly from a read error.

The chain joins TRBV4-1 to TRBJ1-1, with the D gene call left open. The TCR was taken from a donor at least 50 years old with non-small cell lung cancer. Material: PBMCs, obtained before or after stereotactic body radiation therapy (not recorded which). The DNA reads as follows: TGCGCCAGCGGCCAAGATCGTGAAGTGGGATTGGGCACTGAAGCTTTCTTT. Translated, this gives CASGQDREVGLGTEAFF.